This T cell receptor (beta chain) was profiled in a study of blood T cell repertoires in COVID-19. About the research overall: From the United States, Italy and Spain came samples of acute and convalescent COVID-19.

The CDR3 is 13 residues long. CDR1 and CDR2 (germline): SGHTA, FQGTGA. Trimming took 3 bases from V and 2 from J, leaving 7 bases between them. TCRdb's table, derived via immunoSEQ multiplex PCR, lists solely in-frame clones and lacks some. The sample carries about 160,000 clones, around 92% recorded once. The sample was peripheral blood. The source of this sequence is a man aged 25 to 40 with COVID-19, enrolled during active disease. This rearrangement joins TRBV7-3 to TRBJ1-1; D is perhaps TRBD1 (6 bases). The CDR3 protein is CASSLTGNTEAFF. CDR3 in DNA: TGTGCCAGCAGCTTGACAGGAAACACTGAAGCTTTCTTT.